This TCR beta chain comes out of a study of T cell clonotyping in hematopoietic cell transplantation. Broader study findings: Graft donor and pretransplant recipient Inverse Simpson Index values predicted broader posttransplant TCR diversity. Without cell sorting, CD4 versus CD8 contributions remain unresolved. After transplant, recipient diversity fell while pathologically expanded clonotypes grew through day 180.

Libraries were prepared by immunoSEQ multiplex PCR; TCRdb keeps only in-frame clonotypes and omits some of them. Of roughly 30,000 clones in the sample, roughly 90% were seen once. Worth noting for this clone: What it binds is not known.

The CDR3 runs 16 residues. CDR1 MGHDK and CDR2 SYGVNS come from the germline V gene. J lost 1 base, V lost 5 bases, and 8 bases had no gene match. The origin of this receptor is a female patient in her fifties who had an allogeneic stem cell transplant from a related donor, so the T cells may come from the graft donor. Some clones in this sample may be carry-over from other donors' samples. The sample was PBMCs, taken 100 days after allogeneic stem cell transplant. The chain uses TRBV25-1 and TRBJ2-5; 9 bases fit TRBD1. The CDR3 loop is CASSPWGQGRQETQYF. The DNA of the CDR3 is TGTGCCAGCAGTCCTTGGGGACAGGGCCGCCAAGAGACCCAGTACTTC.